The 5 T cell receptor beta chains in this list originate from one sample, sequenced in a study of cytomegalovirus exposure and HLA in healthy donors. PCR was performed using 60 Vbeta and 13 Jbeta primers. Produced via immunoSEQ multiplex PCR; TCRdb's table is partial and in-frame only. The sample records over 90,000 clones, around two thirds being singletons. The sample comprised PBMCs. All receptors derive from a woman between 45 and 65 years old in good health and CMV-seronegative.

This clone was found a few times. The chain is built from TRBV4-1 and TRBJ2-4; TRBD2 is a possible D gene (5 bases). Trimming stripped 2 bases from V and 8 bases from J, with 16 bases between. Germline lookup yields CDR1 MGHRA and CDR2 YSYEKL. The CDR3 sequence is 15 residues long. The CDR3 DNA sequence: TGCGCCAGCAGCCAACTATACGGGGTCGAGGACATTCAGTACTTC. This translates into CASSQLYGVEDIQYF.

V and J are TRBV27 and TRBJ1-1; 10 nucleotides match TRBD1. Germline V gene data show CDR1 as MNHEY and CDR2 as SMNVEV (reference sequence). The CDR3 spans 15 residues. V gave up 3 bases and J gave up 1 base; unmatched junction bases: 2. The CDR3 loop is CASSFWDRGNTEAFF. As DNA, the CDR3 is TGTGCCAGCAGTTTTTGGGACAGGGGGAACACTGAAGCTTTCTTT.

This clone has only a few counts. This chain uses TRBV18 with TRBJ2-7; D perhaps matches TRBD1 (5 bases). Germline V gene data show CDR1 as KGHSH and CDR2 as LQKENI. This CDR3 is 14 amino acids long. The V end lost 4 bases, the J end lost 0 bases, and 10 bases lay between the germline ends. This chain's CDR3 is CASSLTDSSYEQYF. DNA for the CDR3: TGTGCCAGCTCACTGACAGATAGCTCCTACGAGCAGTACTTC.

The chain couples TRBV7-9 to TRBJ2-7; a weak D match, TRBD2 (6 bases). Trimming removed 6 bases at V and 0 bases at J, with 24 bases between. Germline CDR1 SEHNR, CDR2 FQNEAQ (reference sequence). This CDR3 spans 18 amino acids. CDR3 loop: CASSFPIVSGTSSYEQYF. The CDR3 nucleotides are TGTGCCAGCAGTTTTCCTATCGTTAGCGGAACAAGCTCCTACGAGCAGTACTTC.

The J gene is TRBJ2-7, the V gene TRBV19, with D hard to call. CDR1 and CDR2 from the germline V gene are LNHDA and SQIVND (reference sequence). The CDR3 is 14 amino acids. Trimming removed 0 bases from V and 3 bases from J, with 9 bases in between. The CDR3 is CASSIDRWSYEQYF. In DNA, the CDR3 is TGTGCCAGTAGTATAGATCGATGGAGCTACGAGCAGTACTTC. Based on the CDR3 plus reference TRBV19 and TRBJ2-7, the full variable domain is DGGITQSPKYLFRKEGQNVTLSCEQNLNHDAMYWYRQDPGQGLRLIYYSQIVNDFQKGDIAEGYSVSREKKESFPLTVTSAQKNPTAFYLCASSIDRWSYEQYFGPGTRLTVT.